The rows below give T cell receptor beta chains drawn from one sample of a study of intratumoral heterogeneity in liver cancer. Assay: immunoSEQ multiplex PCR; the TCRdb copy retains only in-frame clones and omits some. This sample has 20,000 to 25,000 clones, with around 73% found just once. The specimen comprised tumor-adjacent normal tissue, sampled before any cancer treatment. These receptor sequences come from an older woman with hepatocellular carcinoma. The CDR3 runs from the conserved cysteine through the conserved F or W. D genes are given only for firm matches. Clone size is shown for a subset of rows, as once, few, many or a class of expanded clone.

TGTGCCAGTAGCAGCCTCACTGAAGCTTTCTTT	CASSSLTEAFF	-	-	11	TRBV19	TRBJ1-1
TGTGCCAGCAGCCTAGCGGGAGTCTTAGACAATGAGCAGTTCTTC	CASSLAGVLDNEQFF	TRBD2	-	15	TRBV9	TRBJ2-1
TGTGCCAGCAGCTTAACACAGGGAAACACTGAAGCTTTCTTT	CASSLTQGNTEAFF	-	few	14	TRBV7-9	TRBJ1-1
TGTGCCAGCAGTTACTCGTTAGTGGGTTACCAAGAGACCCAGTACTTC	CASSYSLVGYQETQYF	-	-	16	TRBV6-5	TRBJ2-5
TGTGCCAGCAGCTTAAGGGGTGCCACTGAAGCTTTCTTT	CASSLRGATEAFF	-	-	13	TRBV11-2	TRBJ1-1
TGTGCCAGCAGCCGCGGTCGGGGACCTAAATCACCCCTCCACTTT	CASSRGRGPKSPLHF	-	-	15	TRBV3-1/TRBV3-2	TRBJ1-6
TGTGCAAGTCCTTCTTTGCTAGCGGACACAGATACGCAGTATTTT	CASPSLLADTDTQYF	-	-	15	TRBV12-2	TRBJ2-3
TGTGCCAGCAGTTCATCCCTGGGGGGGGCTAACACAGATACGCAGTATTTT	CASSSSLGGANTDTQYF	-	-	17	TRBV28	TRBJ2-3
TGTGCCAGCAGTGCAGTCTATAATCTCGCGAAAACAAATGAGCAGTTCTTC	CASSAVYNLAKTNEQFF	-	-	17	TRBV2	TRBJ2-1
TGTGCCAGCAGCCAGACCTCACAGGGTTTGGGCTACACCTTC	CASSQTSQGLGYTF	-	-	14	TRBV6-6	TRBJ1-2
TGTGCCAGCAGCGGACGGGCGCTGGACGAGCAGTACTTC	CASSGRALDEQYF	-	-	13	TRBV28	TRBJ2-7
TGTGCCAGCAGTGCCGACGGGGGGGGCTATGGCTACACCTTC	CASSADGGGYGYTF	-	-	14	TRBV27	TRBJ1-2
TGTGCCAGCAGCCAAGGAATCTTGGACCACCAAGAGACCCAGTACTTC	CASSQGILDHQETQYF	-	-	16	TRBV3-1/TRBV3-2	TRBJ2-5
TGTGCCAGCAGCTTTTTTCTAACAGGGGGTAATTCACCCCTCCACTTT	CASSFFLTGGNSPLHF	TRBD1	once	16	TRBV5-6	TRBJ1-6
TGCAGCGTGGGTGGTGGGATGAACACTGAAGCTTTCTTT	CSVGGGMNTEAFF	-	-	13	TRBV29-1	TRBJ1-1
TGTGCCAGCACGACACTCTCCTACGAGCAGTACTTC	CASTTLSYEQYF	-	-	12	TRBV28	TRBJ2-7
TGTGCCAGTAACCTCCGGGAGGGGGAGCAGTTCTTC	CASNLREGEQFF	TRBD2	-	12	TRBV19	TRBJ2-1
TGTGCCAGAAATACAGGGGATTCTGGAAACACCATATATTTT	CARNTGDSGNTIYF	TRBD1	few	14	TRBV2	TRBJ1-3
TGTGCCATCAGTGATGACAGGGAAGGTGAAAAACTGTTTTTT	CAISDDREGEKLFF	TRBD1	-	14	TRBV10-3	TRBJ1-4
TGTGCCAGCAGCCAAGATAGGCAGCGGGGGAACACAGATACGCAGTATTTT	CASSQDRQRGNTDTQYF	TRBD2	-	17	TRBV4-2	TRBJ2-3
TGTGCCAGCAGCCGACGACAGGGGAACACCGGGGAGCTGTTTTTT	CASSRRQGNTGELFF	TRBD1	-	15	TRBV3-1/TRBV3-2	TRBJ2-2
TGTGCCAGCAGTTTCAATTTCGGCGGGGAGCTGTTTTTT	CASSFNFGGELFF	-	-	13	TRBV12-3/TRBV12-4	TRBJ2-2
TGTGCCAGCAGCCAAGTTTCCACTGAAGCTTTCTTT	CASSQVSTEAFF	-	once	12	TRBV3-1/TRBV3-2	TRBJ1-1
TGTGCCAGCAGTGAATTGGGGGGGCCAAGCACAGATACGCAGTATTTT	CASSELGGPSTDTQYF	-	-	16	TRBV6-1	TRBJ2-3
TGTGCCAGCTCCCAAGGATCGGAGGGCTACACCTTC	CASSQGSEGYTF	-	-	12	TRBV18	TRBJ1-2
TGTGCCAGCAGTGAAGGGTCAACTCGAGGGACTGAAGCTTTCTTT	CASSEGSTRGTEAFF	-	-	15	TRBV6-1	TRBJ1-1
TGCGCCAGCAGGCGGGGGGCAGGTGACACTGAAGCTTTCTTT	CASRRGAGDTEAFF	-	-	14	TRBV10-2	TRBJ1-1
TGTGCCAGCGAATTTTACCGGGACAGGGGGCTAGGGAGCTATGGCTACACCTTC	CASEFYRDRGLGSYGYTF	TRBD1	-	18	TRBV28	TRBJ1-2
TGCGCCAGCAGCACGGGTCTCGTGGGTGGCTCCTACAATGAGCAGTTCTTC	CASSTGLVGGSYNEQFF	-	-	17	TRBV5-1	TRBJ2-1
TGTGCCAGTAGTCCCAGGACGGGGAACACTGAAGCTTTCTTT	CASSPRTGNTEAFF	-	few	14	TRBV19	TRBJ1-1
TGTGCCAGCAGCGCCTTAACGGGACTCTTGGAGGGCTACACCTTC	CASSALTGLLEGYTF	-	once	15	TRBV9	TRBJ1-2
TGTGCCAGCAGTGGGGTTGGGGATGAGCAGTTCTTC	CASSGVGDEQFF	-	-	12	TRBV28	TRBJ2-1
TGTGCCAGCGGATGGGGGAACACTGAAGCTTTCTTT	CASGWGNTEAFF	-	-	12	TRBV27	TRBJ1-1
TGTGCCAGCAGCCGGTGGGGAAGCAATCAGCCCCAGCATTTT	CASSRWGSNQPQHF	-	-	14	TRBV27	TRBJ1-5
TGTGCCAGCAGCTTGGGACTAGCGGGAGACAATGAGCAGTTCTTC	CASSLGLAGDNEQFF	TRBD2	-	15	TRBV7-3	TRBJ2-1
TGTGCCAGCAGCGTAGCTCAGGGACAGGGGGCGATGGGCTACACCTTC	CASSVAQGQGAMGYTF	TRBD1	-	16	TRBV9	TRBJ1-2
TGTGCCTGGAGTTCCGTGGATGAGCAGTTCTTC	CAWSSVDEQFF	-	-	11	TRBV30	TRBJ2-1
TGTGCCAGCAGTGATAGGGGGTTTAACTCCTACGAGCAGTACTTC	CASSDRGFNSYEQYF	-	-	15	TRBV2	TRBJ2-7
TGTGCCAGCAGTTACGCGGGTGAGGTGTACTTT	CASSYAGEVYF	-	-	11	TRBV6-5	TRBJ1-6
TGTGCCATCAGCGCTGACAGGTTGAATAAGGCTTTCTTT	CAISADRLNKAFF	-	few	13	TRBV10-3	TRBJ1-1